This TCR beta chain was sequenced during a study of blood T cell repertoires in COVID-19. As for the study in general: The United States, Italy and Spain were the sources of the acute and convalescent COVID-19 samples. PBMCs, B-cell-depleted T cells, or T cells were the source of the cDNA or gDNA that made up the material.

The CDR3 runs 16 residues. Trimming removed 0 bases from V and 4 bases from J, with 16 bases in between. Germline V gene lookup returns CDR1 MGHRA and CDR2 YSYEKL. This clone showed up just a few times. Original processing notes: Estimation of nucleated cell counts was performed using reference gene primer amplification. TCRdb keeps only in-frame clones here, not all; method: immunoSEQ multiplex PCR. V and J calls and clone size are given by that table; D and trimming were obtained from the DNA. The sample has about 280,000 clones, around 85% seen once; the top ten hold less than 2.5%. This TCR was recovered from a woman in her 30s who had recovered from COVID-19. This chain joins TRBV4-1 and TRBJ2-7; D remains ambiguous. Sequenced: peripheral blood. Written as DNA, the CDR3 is TGCGCCAGCAGCCAAGATCCGGTTTCTAGTTCGTACGAGCAGTACTTC. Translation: CASSQDPVSSSYEQYF.